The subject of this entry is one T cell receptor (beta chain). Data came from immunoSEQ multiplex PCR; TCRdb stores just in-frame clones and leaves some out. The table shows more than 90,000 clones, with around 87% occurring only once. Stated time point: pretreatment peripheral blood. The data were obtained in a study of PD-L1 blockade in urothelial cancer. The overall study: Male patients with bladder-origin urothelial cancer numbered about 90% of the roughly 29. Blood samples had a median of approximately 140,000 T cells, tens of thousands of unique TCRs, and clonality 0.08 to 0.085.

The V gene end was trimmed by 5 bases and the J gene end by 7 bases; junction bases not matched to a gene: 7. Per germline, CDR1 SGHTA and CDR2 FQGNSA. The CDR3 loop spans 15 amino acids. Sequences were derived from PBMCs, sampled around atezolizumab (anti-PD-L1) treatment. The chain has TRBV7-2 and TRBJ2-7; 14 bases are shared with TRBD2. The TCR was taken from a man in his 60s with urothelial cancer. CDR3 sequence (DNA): TGTGCCAGCAGCCCGGGGACTAGCGGGGGAGGTGAGCAGTACTTC. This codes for CASSPGTSGGGEQYF.